The source of this T cell receptor (beta chain) is a study of beta chain features in type 1 diabetes. Turning to this clone: The antigen is not known. The same CDR3 arises from other DNA sequences in this sample as well.

The study reverse transcribed the entire isolated RNA, so it sequenced expressed TCRB transcripts. Profiled with immunoSEQ multiplex PCR; TCRdb holds only in-frame clones, not every one. This sample has almost 350,000 clones, with around 9% found just once. Trimming removed 1 base from V and 4 bases from J, with 7 bases in between. Germline lookup yields CDR1 SGHTA and CDR2 FQGNSA. CDR3 size: 13 residues. Study-level points and caveats: High-TCR-expressing cells could be over-represented by cDNA sequencing. In every one of the four CD4+ subsets, TCRB CDR3s were moderately but significantly shorter in Type 1 diabetes patients.

Specimen: central memory CD4+ T cells from blood. This clonotype was obtained from a man aged 25 to 40 with type 1 diabetes. The V call is TRBV7-2, the J call TRBJ1-1; tentative D call: TRBD1 (5 bases). CDR3: CASSLERGTEAFF. DNA of the CDR3: TGTGCCAGCAGCTTAGAGAGGGGCACTGAAGCTTTCTTT.